A single sample is the source of the 20 T cell receptor beta chains below, sequenced in a study of chemoradiotherapy in HPV16-positive cancers. Assay: immunoSEQ multiplex PCR; the TCRdb copy retains only in-frame clones and omits some. The sample has 2,000 to 3,000 clones; about four fifths are singletons. Sample: tumor tissue, taken from a patient who underwent chemoradiotherapy. The source of these receptors is a human donor with HPV-associated anogenital cancer.

This clone was observed a single time. The J gene is TRBJ1-3, the V gene TRBV6-1; a possible D gene is TRBD1 (5 bases). The V end was cut by 6 bases, the J end by 0 bases, with 6 bases between. The CDR3 totals 13 residues. Looked up from germline, CDR1 is MNHNS and CDR2 is SASEGT. The CDR3 sequence is CASRGDSGNTIYF. In DNA form, the CDR3 reads TGTGCCAGCAGGGGGGACTCTGGAAACACCATATATTTT.

The chain recombines TRBV12-5 with TRBJ2-7; D is unclear. CDR3 length: 12 amino acids. The ends were cut back, 3 bases at V and 3 bases at J, with 6 bases in the middle. Per the germline V gene, CDR1 is LGHNT and CDR2 is FRNRAP. CDR3 sequence reads: CASGLNHYEQYF. The DNA of the CDR3 is TGTGCTAGTGGTTTAAACCACTACGAGCAGTACTTC.

The chain combines TRBV4-1 with TRBJ2-7; 7 positions agree with TRBD1. The ends lost 4 bases at V and 1 base at J; junction bases unmatched: 4. This CDR3 region has 14 residues. The germline V gene has CDR1 MGHRA and CDR2 YSYEKL. The CDR3 sequence is CASSRTGSSYEQYF. In DNA form, the CDR3 reads TGCGCCAGCAGCCGGACAGGATCTTCCTACGAGCAGTACTTC.

The chain couples TRBV6-5 to TRBJ1-1, with 8 bases matching TRBD1. This CDR3 is 12 amino acids long. The V gene end was trimmed by 5 bases and the J gene end by 10 bases; junction bases not matched to a gene: 6. Germline loops: CDR1 MNHEY, CDR2 SVGAGI. The CDR3 sequence: CASSTFTGGAFF. For the CDR3, the DNA is TGTGCCAGCAGTACCTTTACAGGGGGAGCTTTCTTT.

This sequence joins TRBV6-6 and TRBJ2-4; perhaps TRBD1 as D (5 bases). V dropped 1 base and J dropped 9 bases, with 16 bases sitting between them. The CDR3 length is 15 residues. Germline lookup yields CDR1 MNHNY and CDR2 SVGAGI (reference sequence). The CDR3 loop is CASSYWGRQHLIQYF. CDR3 DNA sequence: TGTGCCAGCAGTTACTGGGGCCGCCAACATCTCATTCAGTACTTC.

The chain carries TRBV2 and TRBJ2-7, with D possibly being TRBD1 (5 bases). Trimming took 6 bases from V and 3 from J, leaving 21 bases between them. The CDR3 consists of 16 residues. Germline-derived CDR1 and CDR2 are SNHLY and FYNNEI. CDR3 sequence: CASSGSVVGDGYEQYF. CDR3 bases: TGTGCCAGCAGCGGGTCTGTTGTAGGGGATGGCTACGAGCAGTACTTC.

The chain combines TRBV7-6 with TRBJ2-1; a possible D gene is TRBD2 (6 bases). Germline V gene sequence: CDR1 SGHVS, CDR2 FNYEAQ. V lost 5 bases and J 7 bases, leaving 12 bases between the germline ends. This CDR3 spans 13 amino acids. The CDR3 loop reads CASSPGTQNEQFF. CDR3 coding DNA: TGTGCCAGCAGCCCGGGGACTCAAAATGAGCAGTTCTTC.

Only one count was recorded for this clone. The V and J genes are TRBV5-4 and TRBJ2-3; D unresolved. The CDR3 length is 14 residues. Per germline, CDR1 SGHNT and CDR2 YYREEE (reference sequence). V was pared by 1 base and J by 6 bases, with 12 bases between. This CDR3 is CASSLLDARDTQYF. CDR3 in DNA: TGTGCCAGCAGCTTGCTAGACGCTCGTGATACGCAGTATTTT.

This chain connects TRBV9 to TRBJ2-3, with D unresolved. V dropped 0 bases and J dropped 2 bases, with 10 bases sitting between them. Germline CDR1 reads SGDLS; CDR2 reads YYNGEE. The CDR3 extends over 15 amino acids. CDR3 protein: CASSVEPDPTDTQYF. The CDR3 DNA follows: TGTGCCAGCAGCGTAGAGCCCGACCCCACAGATACGCAGTATTTT.

The V and J genes are TRBV5-5 and TRBJ1-6; maybe TRBD1 (5 bases). Trimming took off 5 bases at V and 13 bases at J, with 16 bases between the two ends. The CDR3 loop spans 13 amino acids. CDR1 SGHKS and CDR2 YYEKEE come from the germline V gene (reference sequence). DNA for the CDR3: TGTGCCAGCAGTCTGGGACTGCTTTTGCCCCTCCACTTT. This encodes CASSLGLLLPLHF.

V is TRBV19 and J is TRBJ2-2, with TRBD1 matching over 8 bases. Trimming removed 5 bases from V and 7 bases from J; junction bases left unmatched: 6. The V gene's germline CDR1 is LNHDA and CDR2 SQIVND (reference sequence). CDR3 length: 14 residues. CDR3 sequence (DNA): TGTGCCAGTAGTTGGACAGGGATAAACGGGGAGCTGTTTTTT. It encodes CASSWTGINGELFF.

The CDR3 reads CASSKKSGRVETQYF. The CDR3 DNA reads as TGTGCCAGCAGCAAAAAAAGCGGGAGGGTAGAGACCCAGTACTTC. The chain has TRBV21-1 and TRBJ2-5; the table names TRBD2, a call not compared with the DNA. TRBV21-1 is flagged as a pseudogene. The CDR3 contains 15 residues.

V and J are TRBV30 and TRBJ2-7; D might be TRBD1 (6 bases). The CDR3 is 13 amino acids. Trimming cost V 7 bases and J 2 bases, with 15 bases left between them. Germline loops: CDR1 GTSNPN, CDR2 SVGIG (reference sequence). CDR3 nucleotide sequence: TGTGCCTTCTCCCTTGGGACAACCTACGAGCAGTACTTC. This encodes CAFSLGTTYEQYF.

J is TRBJ1-6 and V is TRBV5-1, with 11 bases identical to TRBD1. This CDR3 region has 16 residues. In germline, CDR1 is SGHRS, CDR2 YFSETQ. The junction had 6 bases not matched to a gene; V was cut back by 1 base and J by 9 bases. CDR3 sequence reads: CASSLFSGTGGSPLHF. The CDR3, as DNA: TGCGCCAGCAGCTTGTTTTCCGGGACAGGGGGTTCACCCCTCCACTTT.

V usage is TRBV18 and J usage is TRBJ2-3, with TRBD2 identical over 9 bases. The length of the CDR3 is 17 residues. After removal of 0 bases from V and 10 bases from J, the junction contained 14 bases not matched to a gene. Per germline, CDR1 KGHSH and CDR2 LQKENI. The CDR3 DNA sequence: TGTGCCAGCTCACCACCGGCGAGCGGGGGGCAGCTAATGGCGCAGTATTTT. Protein: CASSPPASGGQLMAQYF.

For the CDR3, the DNA is TGTGCCAGCAGCGTCCGTCCTTTTCAGGGGGGGCACACTGAAGCTTTCTTT. This gives the protein CASSVRPFQGGHTEAFF. The chain recombines TRBV9 with TRBJ1-1; TRBD1 matches 7 bases. Germline CDR1 and CDR2: SGDLS and YYNGEE. This CDR3 has 17 residues. Trimming took 2 bases from V and 3 from J; bases not matched to a gene: 13.

The chain has TRBV30 and TRBJ1-1; weak D call: TRBD1 (5 bases). This CDR3 spans 12 amino acids. The ends were cut back, 3 bases at V and 5 bases at J, with 10 bases in the middle. Per the germline V gene, CDR1 is GTSNPN and CDR2 is SVGIG (reference sequence). The CDR3 sequence: CAWSIPGTEAFF. The CDR3 coding sequence is TGTGCCTGGAGCATCCCAGGGACTGAAGCTTTCTTT.

This sequence joins TRBV7-2 and TRBJ2-6; D is ambiguous. Trimming pared 0 bases from V and 1 base from J, leaving 7 bases between. Per the germline V gene, CDR1 is SGHTA and CDR2 is FQGNSA. There are 16 residues in the CDR3. The CDR3 DNA reads TGTGCCAGCAGCTTAGCCGGGCGGTCTGGGGCCAACGTCCTGACTTTC. Translating gives CASSLAGRSGANVLTF.

J is TRBJ2-2 and V is TRBV7-2; D gene uncertain. The V end was cut by 3 bases, the J end by 1 base, with 3 bases between. Germline V gene data show CDR1 as SGHTA and CDR2 as FQGNSA. This CDR3 has 13 residues. The CDR3: CASSFLNTGELFF. CDR3 in DNA: TGTGCCAGCAGCTTCTTGAACACCGGGGAGCTGTTTTTT.

The V gene is TRBV30, the J gene TRBJ1-6; 7 nucleotides match TRBD1. J was trimmed by 10 bases and V by 3 bases; bases with no gene match: 9. The length of the CDR3 is 14 residues. Germline V gives CDR1 GTSNPN, CDR2 SVGIG (reference sequence). The CDR3 bases are TGTGCCTGGAGGTGGGACAGTTTGGGGTCACCCCTCCACTTT. The encoded protein is CAWRWDSLGSPLHF. Full variable domain (rest looked up from reference TRBV30 and TRBJ1-6): SQTIHQWPATLVQPVGSPLSLECTVEGTSNPNLYWYRQAAGRGLQLLFYSVGIGQISSEVPQNLSASRPQDRQFILSSKKLLLSDSGFYLCAWRWDSLGSPLHFGNGTRLTVT.